The rows below give T cell receptor beta chains drawn from one sample of a study of cytomegalovirus exposure and HLA in healthy donors. Assay used: immunoSEQ multiplex PCR; TCRdb lists only in-frame clones, some missing. The sample has around 53,000 clones, approximately 70% seen once. Sequencing used PBMCs. Receptor source: a man aged 18 to 29 in good health and CMV-seronegative. Both conserved end residues are part of each CDR3. A D gene is named only where the DNA matches it firmly. Only some rows state a clone size, as once, few, many or a class for expanded clones.

v_gene,abundance,j_gene,d_gene,CDR3nt,CDR3aa
TRBV27,NA,TRBJ2-1,NA,TGTGCCAGCAGCCCAACAGAGGGAATCTACAATGAGCAGTTCTTC,CASSPTEGIYNEQFF
TRBV10-3,NA,TRBJ2-1,NA,TGTGCCATCAGTCCCAACAATGAGCAGTTCTTC,CAISPNNEQFF
TRBV13,once,TRBJ2-7,NA,TGTGCCAGCAGCCTCCCGGGCTACGAGCAGTACTTC,CASSLPGYEQYF
TRBV29-1,NA,TRBJ1-1,NA,TGCAGCGTTGTTGTCAGATTGAACACTGAAGCTTTCTTT,CSVVVRLNTEAFF
TRBV13,NA,TRBJ2-7,NA,TGTGCCAGCAGTCACGAGGTAGTTCCGGGGGAGCAGTACTTC,CASSHEVVPGEQYF
TRBV4-1,NA,TRBJ2-7,NA,TGCGCCAGCAGCAATCTAGTGTCGAAATCCTACGAGCAGTACTTC,CASSNLVSKSYEQYF
TRBV7-9,NA,TRBJ1-2,NA,TGTGCCAGCAGCTTCTTCGGGGAAATGAGGGATGGCTACACCTTC,CASSFFGEMRDGYTF
TRBV4-1,NA,TRBJ1-2,NA,TGCGCCAGCAGCCAAGAGGGGGCCCGGAGAAACTATGGCTACACCTTC,CASSQEGARRNYGYTF
TRBV7-2,NA,TRBJ2-5,NA,TGTGCCAGCAGCCCGCCCCGGACTATGCGGCAAGAGACCCAGTACTTC,CASSPPRTMRQETQYF
TRBV6-5,few,TRBJ1-1,TRBD1,TGTGCCAGCAGGCCCAGACAGGGAGGCGGTGAAGCTTTCTTT,CASRPRQGGGEAFF
TRBV27,NA,TRBJ1-2,NA,TGTGCCAGCAGTCCGGTTAGTGGCTATGGCTACACCTTC,CASSPVSGYGYTF
TRBV28,NA,TRBJ2-1,NA,TGTGCCAGCAGTTCCGATAGCGTCATGATTGAGCAGTTCTTC,CASSSDSVMIEQFF
TRBV6-5,few,TRBJ1-1,TRBD1,TGTGCCGGAGATGCCCGGACAGGGATGAACACTGAAGCTTTCTTT,CAGDARTGMNTEAFF
TRBV11-2,NA,TRBJ2-3,NA,TGTGCCAGCAGCTTAGTTGGCAGGGTGGCAGATACGCAGTATTTT,CASSLVGRVADTQYF
TRBV27,NA,TRBJ2-7,NA,TGTGCCAGCAGTTTGGGGACAGAGCAGTACTTC,CASSLGTEQYF